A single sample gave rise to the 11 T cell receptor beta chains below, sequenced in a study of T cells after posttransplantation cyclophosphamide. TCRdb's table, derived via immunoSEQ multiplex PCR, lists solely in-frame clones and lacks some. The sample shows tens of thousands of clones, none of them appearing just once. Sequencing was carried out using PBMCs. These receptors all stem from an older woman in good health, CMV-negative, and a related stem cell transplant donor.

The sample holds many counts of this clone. CDR3: CASSQVGQGIQPQHF. DNA of the CDR3: TGCGCCAGCAGCCAAGTGGGACAGGGAATACAGCCCCAGCATTTT. V and J are TRBV4-1 and TRBJ1-5; TRBD1 matches at 9 bases. V gave up 1 base and J gave up 7 bases; unmatched junction bases: 5. The CDR3 spans 15 residues. Per the germline V gene, CDR1 is MGHRA and CDR2 is YSYEKL.

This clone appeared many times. The DNA for the CDR3 is TGTGCCTGGAGCAGGGATATTGACGAGCAGTACTTC. Residues: CAWSRDIDEQYF. The chain joins TRBV30 to TRBJ2-7; a possible D gene is TRBD1 (5 bases). The CDR3 extends over 12 amino acids. Germline V gives CDR1 GTSNPN, CDR2 SVGIG (reference sequence). Trimming removed 3 bases at V and 5 bases at J, with 11 bases between.

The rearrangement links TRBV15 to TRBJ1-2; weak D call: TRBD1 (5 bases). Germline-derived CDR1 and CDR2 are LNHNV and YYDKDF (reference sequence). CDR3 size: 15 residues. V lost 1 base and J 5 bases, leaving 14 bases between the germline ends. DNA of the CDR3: TGTGCCACCAGCAGAGGAATCAAGGGGAATTATGGCTACACCTTC. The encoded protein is CATSRGIKGNYGYTF.

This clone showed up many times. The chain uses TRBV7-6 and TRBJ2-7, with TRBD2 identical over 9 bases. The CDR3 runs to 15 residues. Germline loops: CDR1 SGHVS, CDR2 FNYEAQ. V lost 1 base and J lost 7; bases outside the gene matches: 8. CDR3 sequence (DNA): TGTGCCAGCAGCTTAGGCGCGGGGGGGCTTCCGGAGCAGTACGTC. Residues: CASSLGAGGLPEQYV.

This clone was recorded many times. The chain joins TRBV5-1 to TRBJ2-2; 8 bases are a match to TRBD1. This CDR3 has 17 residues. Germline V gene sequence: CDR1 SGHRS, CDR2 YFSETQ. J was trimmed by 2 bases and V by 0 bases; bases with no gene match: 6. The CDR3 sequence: CASSLARGQANTGELFF. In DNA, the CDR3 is TGCGCCAGCAGCTTGGCCCGGGGACAGGCAAACACCGGGGAGCTGTTTTTT.

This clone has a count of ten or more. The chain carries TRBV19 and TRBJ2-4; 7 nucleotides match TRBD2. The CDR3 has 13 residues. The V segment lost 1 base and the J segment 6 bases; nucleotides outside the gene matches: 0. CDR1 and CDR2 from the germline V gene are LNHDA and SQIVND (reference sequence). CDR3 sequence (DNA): TGTGCCAGTAGTATAGGGGGGGGAAACATTCAGTACTTC. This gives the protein CASSIGGGNIQYF.

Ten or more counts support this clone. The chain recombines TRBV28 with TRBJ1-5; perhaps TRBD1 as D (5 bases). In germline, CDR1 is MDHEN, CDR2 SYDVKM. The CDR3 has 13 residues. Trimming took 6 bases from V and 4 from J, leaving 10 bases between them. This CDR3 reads CASRSDSNQPQHF. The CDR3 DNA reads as TGTGCCAGCAGATCTGACAGTAATCAGCCCCAGCATTTT.

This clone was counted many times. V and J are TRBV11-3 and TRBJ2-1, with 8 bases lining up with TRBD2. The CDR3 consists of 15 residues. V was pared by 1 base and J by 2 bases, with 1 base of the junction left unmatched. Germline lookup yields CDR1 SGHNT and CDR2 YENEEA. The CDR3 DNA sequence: TGTGCCAGCAGCTTAGTACTAGCGGCCTACAATGAGCAGTTCTTC. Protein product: CASSLVLAAYNEQFF.

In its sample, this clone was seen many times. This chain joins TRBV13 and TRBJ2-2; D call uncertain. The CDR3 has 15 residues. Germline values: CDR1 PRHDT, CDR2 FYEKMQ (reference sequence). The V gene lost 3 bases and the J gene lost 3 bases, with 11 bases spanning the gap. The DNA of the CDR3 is TGTGCCAGCAGCTTTCGCCAACTTTACACCGGGGAGCTGTTTTTT. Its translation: CASSFRQLYTGELFF.

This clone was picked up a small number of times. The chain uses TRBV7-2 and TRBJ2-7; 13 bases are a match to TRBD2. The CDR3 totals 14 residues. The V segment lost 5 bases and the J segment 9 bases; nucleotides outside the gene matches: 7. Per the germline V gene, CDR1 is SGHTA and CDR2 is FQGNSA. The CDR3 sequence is CASSLGLAGVGQYF. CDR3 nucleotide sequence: TGTGCCAGCAGCCTCGGACTAGCGGGAGTCGGGCAGTACTTC.

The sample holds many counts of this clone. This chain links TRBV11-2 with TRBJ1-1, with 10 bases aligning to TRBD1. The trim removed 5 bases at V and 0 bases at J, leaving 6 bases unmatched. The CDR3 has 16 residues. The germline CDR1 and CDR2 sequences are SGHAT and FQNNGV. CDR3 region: CASSPGTGVMNTEAFF. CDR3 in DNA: TGTGCCAGCAGCCCCGGGACAGGGGTCATGAACACTGAAGCTTTCTTT.